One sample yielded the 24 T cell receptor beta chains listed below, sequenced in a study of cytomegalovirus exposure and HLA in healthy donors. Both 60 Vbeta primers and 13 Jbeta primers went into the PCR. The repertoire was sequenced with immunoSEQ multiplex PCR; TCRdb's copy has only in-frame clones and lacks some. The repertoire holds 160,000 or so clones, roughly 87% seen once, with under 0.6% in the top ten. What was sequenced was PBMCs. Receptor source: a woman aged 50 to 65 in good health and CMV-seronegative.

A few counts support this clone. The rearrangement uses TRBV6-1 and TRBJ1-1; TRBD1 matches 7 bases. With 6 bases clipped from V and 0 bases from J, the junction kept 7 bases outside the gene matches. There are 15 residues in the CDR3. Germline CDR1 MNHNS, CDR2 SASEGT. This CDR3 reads CASSSPTGMNTEAFF. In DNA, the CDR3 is TGTGCCAGCAGCTCTCCGACAGGGATGAACACTGAAGCTTTCTTT.

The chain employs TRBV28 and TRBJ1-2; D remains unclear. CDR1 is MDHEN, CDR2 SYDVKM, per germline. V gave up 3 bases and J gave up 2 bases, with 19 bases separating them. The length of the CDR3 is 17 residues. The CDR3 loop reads CASSFPAGSLKNYGYTF. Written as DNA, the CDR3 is TGTGCCAGCAGTTTCCCTGCGGGTAGTTTGAAAAACTATGGCTACACCTTC.

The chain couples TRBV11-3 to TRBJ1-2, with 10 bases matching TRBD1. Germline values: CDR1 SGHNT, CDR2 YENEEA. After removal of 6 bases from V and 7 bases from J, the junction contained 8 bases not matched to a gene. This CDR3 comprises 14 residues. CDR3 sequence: CASRHRDRGCGYTF. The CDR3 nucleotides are TGTGCCAGCAGACACCGGGACAGGGGTTGTGGCTACACCTTC.

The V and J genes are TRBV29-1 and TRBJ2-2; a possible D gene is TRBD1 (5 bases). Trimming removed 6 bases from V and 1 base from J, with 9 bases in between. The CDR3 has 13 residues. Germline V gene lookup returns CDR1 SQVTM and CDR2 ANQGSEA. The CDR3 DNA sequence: TGCAGCGTCAAAGGACAGAACACCGGGGAGCTGTTTTTT. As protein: CSVKGQNTGELFF.

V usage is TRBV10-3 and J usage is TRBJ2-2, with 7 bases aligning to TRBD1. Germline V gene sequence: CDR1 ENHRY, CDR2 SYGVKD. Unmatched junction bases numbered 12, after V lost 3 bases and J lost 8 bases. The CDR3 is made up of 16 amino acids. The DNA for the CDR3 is TGTGCCATCAGTGATTCCCGCCCAGGGGGTCAGGGGGAGCTGTTTTTT. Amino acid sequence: CAISDSRPGGQGELFF.

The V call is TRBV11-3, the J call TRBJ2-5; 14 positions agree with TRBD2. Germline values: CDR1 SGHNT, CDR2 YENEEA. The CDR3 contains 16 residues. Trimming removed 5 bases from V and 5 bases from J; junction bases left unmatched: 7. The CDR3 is CASSPGLAGVVETQYF. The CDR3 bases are TGTGCCAGCAGCCCGGGACTAGCGGGGGTTGTCGAGACCCAGTACTTC.

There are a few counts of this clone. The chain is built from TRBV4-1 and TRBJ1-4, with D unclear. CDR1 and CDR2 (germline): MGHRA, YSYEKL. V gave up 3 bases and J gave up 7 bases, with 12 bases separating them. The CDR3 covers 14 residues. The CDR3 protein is CASSQEWGGEKLFF. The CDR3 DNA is TGCGCCAGCAGCCAGGAATGGGGAGGTGAAAAACTGTTTTTT.

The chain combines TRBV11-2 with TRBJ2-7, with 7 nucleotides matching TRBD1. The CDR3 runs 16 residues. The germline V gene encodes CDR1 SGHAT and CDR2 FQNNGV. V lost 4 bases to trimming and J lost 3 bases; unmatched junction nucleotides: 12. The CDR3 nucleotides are TGTGCCAGCAGCTCGCAAAATCCGGGACAGTTCTACGAGCAGTACTTC. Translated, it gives CASSSQNPGQFYEQYF.

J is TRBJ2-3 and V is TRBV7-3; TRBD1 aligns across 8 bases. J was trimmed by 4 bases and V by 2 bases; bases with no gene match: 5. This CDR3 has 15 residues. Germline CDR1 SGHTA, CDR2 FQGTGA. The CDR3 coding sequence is TGTGCCAGCAGCTTAGGAGGGACAGGCCCAGATACGCAGTATTTT. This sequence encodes CASSLGGTGPDTQYF. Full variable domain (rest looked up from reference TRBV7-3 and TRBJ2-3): GAGVSQTPSNKVTEKGKYVELRCDPISGHTALYWYRQSLGQGPEFLIYFQGTGAADDSGLPNDRFFAVRPEGSVSTLKIQRTERGDSAVYLCASSLGGTGPDTQYFGPGTRLTVL.

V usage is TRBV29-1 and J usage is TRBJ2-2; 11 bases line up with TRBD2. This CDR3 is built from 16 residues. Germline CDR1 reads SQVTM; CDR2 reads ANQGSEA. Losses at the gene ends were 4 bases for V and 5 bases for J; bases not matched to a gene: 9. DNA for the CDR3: TGCAGCGTTGTACGCCAGACTAGCGGGGTAACCGGGGAGCTGTTTTTT. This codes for CSVVRQTSGVTGELFF.

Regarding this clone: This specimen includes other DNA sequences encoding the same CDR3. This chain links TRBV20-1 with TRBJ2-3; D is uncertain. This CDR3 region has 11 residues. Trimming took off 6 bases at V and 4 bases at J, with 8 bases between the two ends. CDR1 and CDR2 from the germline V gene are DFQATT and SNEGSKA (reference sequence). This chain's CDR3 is CSASRADTQYF. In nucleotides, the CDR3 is TGCAGTGCCTCACGGGCAGATACGCAGTATTTT.

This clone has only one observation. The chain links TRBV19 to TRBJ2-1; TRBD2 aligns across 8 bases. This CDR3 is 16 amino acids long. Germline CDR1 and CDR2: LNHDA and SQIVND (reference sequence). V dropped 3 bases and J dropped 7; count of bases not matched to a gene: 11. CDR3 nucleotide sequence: TGTGCCAGTAGTATCCCGGCCAGCGGGAGTGAGAATGAGCAGTTCTTC. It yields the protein CASSIPASGSENEQFF.

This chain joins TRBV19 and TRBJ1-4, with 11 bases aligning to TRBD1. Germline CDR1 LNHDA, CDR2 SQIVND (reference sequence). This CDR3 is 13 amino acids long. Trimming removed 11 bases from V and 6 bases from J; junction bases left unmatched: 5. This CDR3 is CAVTGQGDEKLFF. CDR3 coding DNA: TGTGCCGTAACGGGACAGGGGGATGAAAAACTGTTTTTT.

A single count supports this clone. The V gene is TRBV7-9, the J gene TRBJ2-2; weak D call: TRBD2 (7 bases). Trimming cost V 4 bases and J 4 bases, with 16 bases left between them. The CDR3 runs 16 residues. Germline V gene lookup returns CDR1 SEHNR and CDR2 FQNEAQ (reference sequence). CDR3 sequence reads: CASSSTGGRATGELFF. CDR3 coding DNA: TGTGCCAGCAGCTCGACCGGGGGGCGTGCCACCGGGGAGCTGTTTTTT.

CDR3 amino acids: CAIGAGSYNEQFF. DNA of the CDR3: TGTGCCATCGGGGCAGGTTCCTACAATGAGCAGTTCTTC. The V and J genes are TRBV10-3 and TRBJ2-1; perhaps TRBD1 as D (5 bases). Germline CDR1 ENHRY, CDR2 SYGVKD. This CDR3 comprises 13 residues. V shed 8 bases and J shed 1 base, with 9 bases lying between them.

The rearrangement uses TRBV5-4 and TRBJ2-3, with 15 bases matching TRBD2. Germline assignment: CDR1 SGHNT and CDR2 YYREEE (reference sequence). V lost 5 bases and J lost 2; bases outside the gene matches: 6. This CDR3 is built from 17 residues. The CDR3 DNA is TGTGCCAGCAGTTCCGGGACTAGCGGGGGGTCCACAGATACGCAGTATTTT. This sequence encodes CASSSGTSGGSTDTQYF.

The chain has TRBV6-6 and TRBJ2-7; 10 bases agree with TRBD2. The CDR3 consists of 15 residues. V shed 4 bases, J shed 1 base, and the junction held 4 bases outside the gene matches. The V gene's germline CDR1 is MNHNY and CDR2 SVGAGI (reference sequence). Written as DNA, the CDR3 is TGTGCCAGCAGTTCCACTAGCGGGACTTCCTACGAGCAGTACTTC. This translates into CASSSTSGTSYEQYF.

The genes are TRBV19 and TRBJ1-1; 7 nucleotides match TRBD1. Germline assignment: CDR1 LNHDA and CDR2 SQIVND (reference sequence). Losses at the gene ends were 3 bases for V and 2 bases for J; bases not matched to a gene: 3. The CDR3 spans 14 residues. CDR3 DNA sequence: TGTGCCAGTAGTATGTACAGGGGAAACACTGAAGCTTTCTTT. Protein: CASSMYRGNTEAFF.

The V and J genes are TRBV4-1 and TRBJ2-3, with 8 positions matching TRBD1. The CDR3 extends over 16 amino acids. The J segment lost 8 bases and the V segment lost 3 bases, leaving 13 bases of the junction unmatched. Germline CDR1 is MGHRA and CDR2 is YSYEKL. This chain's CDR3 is CASSHGGTGLYPTQYF. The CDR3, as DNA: TGCGCCAGCAGCCATGGAGGGACAGGCCTCTATCCTACGCAGTATTTT.

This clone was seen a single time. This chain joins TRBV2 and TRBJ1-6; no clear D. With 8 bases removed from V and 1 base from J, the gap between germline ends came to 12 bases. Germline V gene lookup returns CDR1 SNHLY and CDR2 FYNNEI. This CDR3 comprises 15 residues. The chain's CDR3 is CASFRSGSYNSPLHF. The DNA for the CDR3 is TGTGCCAGCTTTCGGTCGGGATCCTATAATTCACCCCTCCACTTT.

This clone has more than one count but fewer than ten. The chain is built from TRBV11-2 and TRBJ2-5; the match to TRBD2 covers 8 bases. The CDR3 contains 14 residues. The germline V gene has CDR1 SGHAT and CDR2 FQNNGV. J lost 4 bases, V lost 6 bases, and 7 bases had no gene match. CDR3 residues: CASSTGRAGETQYF. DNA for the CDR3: TGTGCCAGCAGTACCGGGAGGGCTGGAGAGACCCAGTACTTC.

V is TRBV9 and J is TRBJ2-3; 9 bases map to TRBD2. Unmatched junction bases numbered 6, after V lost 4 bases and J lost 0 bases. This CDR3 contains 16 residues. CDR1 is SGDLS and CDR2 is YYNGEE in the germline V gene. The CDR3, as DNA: TGTGCCAGCAGCCCCCAGACTAGCGGCAGCACAGATACGCAGTATTTT. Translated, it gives CASSPQTSGSTDTQYF.

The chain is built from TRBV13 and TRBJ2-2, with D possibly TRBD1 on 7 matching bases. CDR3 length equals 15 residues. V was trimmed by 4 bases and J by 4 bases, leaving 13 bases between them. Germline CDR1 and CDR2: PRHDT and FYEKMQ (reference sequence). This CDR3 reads CASSSNRGGTGELFF. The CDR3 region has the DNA TGTGCCAGCAGCTCTAACAGGGGAGGCACCGGGGAGCTGTTTTTT.

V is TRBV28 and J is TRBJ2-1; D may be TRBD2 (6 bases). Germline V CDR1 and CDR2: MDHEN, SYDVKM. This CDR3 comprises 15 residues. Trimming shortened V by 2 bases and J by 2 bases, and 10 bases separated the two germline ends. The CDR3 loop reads CASSLGGEPYNEQFF. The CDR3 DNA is TGTGCCAGCAGTTTAGGCGGGGAACCCTACAATGAGCAGTTCTTC.